The 6 T cell receptor beta chains given below trace back to one sample, sequenced in a study of T cell responses to AZD1222 COVID-19 vaccine. Using immunoSEQ multiplex PCR, the repertoire was profiled, and TCRdb retains in-frame clones only, with some absent. The sample holds 68,000 or so clones, about three quarters seen once. This specimen consisted of peripheral blood, obtained on day 0 of AZD1222 vaccination. These receptors were obtained from an adult in good health.

The rearrangement uses TRBV27 and TRBJ2-2; TRBD2 agrees at 8 bases. With 6 bases clipped from V and 5 bases from J, the junction kept 14 bases outside the gene matches. Germline V CDR1 and CDR2: MNHEY, SMNVEV (reference sequence). The CDR3 is made up of 17 amino acids. CDR3 sequence (DNA): TGTGCCAGCAGCCCCGGGAGGGGGTACGTTAGAACCGGGGAGCTGTTTTTT. The encoded protein is CASSPGRGYVRTGELFF.

The V and J genes are TRBV2 and TRBJ1-1; TRBD1 is a possible D gene (6 bases). Deletions cut 5 bases from V and 5 bases from J, with 15 bases between. In germline, CDR1 is SNHLY, CDR2 FYNNEI. The CDR3 has 14 amino acids. The CDR3 spells CASSRDRWSTEAFF. The CDR3 nucleotides read TGTGCCAGCAGTAGAGACAGGTGGAGTACTGAAGCTTTCTTT.

This chain joins TRBV27 and TRBJ1-6, with D hard to call. CDR1 and CDR2 from the germline V gene are MNHEY and SMNVEV (reference sequence). The V gene lost 5 bases and the J gene lost 3 bases, with 11 bases spanning the gap. The CDR3 is 15 amino acids. CDR3 in DNA: TGTGCCAGCAGTCCATTTGGCAGCTATAATTCACCCCTCCACTTT. It encodes CASSPFGSYNSPLHF.

The chain links TRBV7-8 to TRBJ2-2; TRBD1 aligns across 12 bases. The CDR3 length is 16 residues. The trim removed 4 bases at V and 5 bases at J, leaving 5 bases unmatched. Germline CDR1 is SGHVS and CDR2 is FQNEAQ. The CDR3, as DNA: TGTGCCAGCAGCTACCGGGACAGGGGGCGGACCGGGGAGCTGTTTTTT. Amino acids: CASSYRDRGRTGELFF.

This chain uses TRBV15 with TRBJ2-6; 8 bases are a match to TRBD1. The V segment lost 5 bases and the J segment 0 bases; nucleotides outside the gene matches: 9. The CDR3 covers 18 residues. Germline CDR1 is LNHNV and CDR2 is YYDKDF (reference sequence). The CDR3 DNA reads as TGTGCCACCAGCGGATTACGGGACAGGAGCTCTGGGGCCAACGTCCTGACTTTC. Translation gives CATSGLRDRSSGANVLTF.

This clone has only one observation. The chain links TRBV5-4 to TRBJ2-7; TRBD2 matches at 14 bases. Germline lookup yields CDR1 SGHNT and CDR2 YYREEE (reference sequence). The ends lost 4 bases at V and 6 bases at J; junction bases unmatched: 6. The CDR3 spans 15 residues. The CDR3 DNA sequence: TGTGCCAGCAGCACGACTAGCGGGGGGGCCCGCGAGCAGTACTTC. Protein product: CASSTTSGGAREQYF.